The 15 T cell receptor beta chains reported below all come from one sample, sequenced in a study of T cells in Graves' hyperthyroidism and ophthalmopathy (dated by TCRdb to between 2018 and 2020). To prepare the library, multiplex PCR was applied. The run used an Illumina HiSeq 2000. The TCR beta CDR3 regions were amplified from the RNA transcripts. For the first round of RT-PCR on the TCR CDR3, the HTBI primer set was used together with the Qiagen OneStep RT-PCR kit. TCRdb reworked the public reads: Q25 trimming with fastp, MiXCR clone assembly, productive beta chains retained. Merged by CDR3 protein, the rows form single entries marked with the most common genes and DNA. The sample table holds about 710,000 distinct CDR3 sequences, of which approximately 16% were seen once. Clones ranked in the top ten supply 8.4% of the sample. Material: blood. The receptors come from a young man with Graves' hyperthyroidism.

Comment on this clonotype: A much larger clone sits a single nucleotide away, making a read error possible. The V call is TRBV10-3, the J call TRBJ1-1; D is unclear. CDR3 size: 15 residues. V was cut by 10 bases and J by 0 bases, with 18 bases left in between. Germline lookup yields CDR1 ENHRY and CDR2 SYGVKD. This CDR3 reads CASTPIGRLNTEAFF. In DNA form, the CDR3 reads TGTGCCAGTACCCCAATCGGACGATTGAACACTGAAGCTTTCTTT.

Note on this clonotype: Germline and junction disagree at one end, which may indicate a read error. The chain recombines TRBV5-1 with TRBJ2-1; D may be TRBD1 (5 bases). The CDR3 totals 15 residues. From germline, CDR1 is SGHRS and CDR2 YFSETQ. The CDR3 loop is CASILWGSSYNEQFF. The CDR3 DNA follows: TGCGCCAGCATCTTGTGGGGCAGCTCCTACAATGAGCAGTTCTTC.

The gene calls are TRBV10-3 and TRBJ2-5; possibly TRBD1 or TRBD2 for D (6 bases each). V dropped 5 bases and J dropped 5 bases, with 18 bases sitting between them. Germline values: CDR1 ENHRY, CDR2 SYGVKD. The CDR3 length is 15 residues. The DNA for the CDR3 is TGTGCCATCAGTCCTCGGGGAGACGGGGGCGAGACCCAGTACTTC. Its protein is CAISPRGDGGETQYF.

The V gene is TRBV28, the J gene TRBJ1-5; D is perhaps TRBD1 (5 bases). The CDR3 length is 12 residues. CDR1 is MDHEN and CDR2 is SYDVKM in the germline V gene. V gave up 4 bases and J gave up 11 bases, with 12 bases separating them. The DNA for the CDR3 is TGTGCCAGCAGTTCCTCCTTGGGGGCCCAGCATTTT. Translated: CASSSSLGAQHF.

This rearrangement joins TRBV20-1 to TRBJ2-7; tentatively, D is TRBD2 (5 bases). Germline V gene lookup returns CDR1 DFQATT and CDR2 SNEGSKA (reference sequence). The CDR3 consists of 16 residues. The ends were cut back, 3 bases at V and 3 bases at J, with 21 bases in the middle. In DNA, the CDR3 is TGCAGTGCTAGTCCAAGGACCCGAGGGTTCGGCTACGAGCAGTACTTC. Its translation: CSASPRTRGFGYEQYF.

This clonotype was counted at least ten times. This chain connects TRBV2 to TRBJ2-2, with no clear D. The CDR3 is made up of 16 amino acids. The germline CDR1 and CDR2 sequences are SNHLY and FYNNEI. V lost 5 bases to trimming and J lost 7 bases, with 20 bases between them. The CDR3 loop is CASSQSAPSVGGELFF. As DNA, the CDR3 is TGTGCCAGCAGTCAAAGTGCCCCGTCGGTAGGCGGGGAGCTGTTTTTT.

This clonotype was picked up many times. The chain joins TRBV27 to TRBJ1-1, with 10 bases fitting TRBD1. This CDR3 contains 15 residues. With 6 bases clipped from V and 1 base from J, the junction kept 5 bases outside the gene matches. Germline loops: CDR1 MNHEY, CDR2 SMNVEV (reference sequence). Here the CDR3 DNA reads TGTGCCAGCAGAACCCGGGACAGGGGGAACACTGAAGCTTTCTTT. Translated: CASRTRDRGNTEAFF.

At least ten counts were recorded for this clonotype. The chain carries TRBV2 and TRBJ2-7, with D perhaps matching TRBD1 (6 bases). V was trimmed by 6 bases and J by 4 bases, leaving 7 bases between them. CDR1 and CDR2 from the germline V gene are SNHLY and FYNNEI. This CDR3 is built from 11 residues. Here the CDR3 reads CASSGQYEQYF. CDR3 DNA sequence: TGTGCCAGCAGCGGACAGTACGAGCAGTACTTC.

This clonotype was picked up many times. V is TRBV2 and J is TRBJ2-7; TRBD2 might be the D (5 bases). CDR1 and CDR2 from the germline V gene are SNHLY and FYNNEI. Trimming cost V 6 bases and J 3 bases, with 9 bases left between them. The CDR3 has 12 amino acids. DNA for the CDR3: TGTGCCAGCAGAGCGGACGTCTACGAGCAGTACTTC. Protein sequence: CASRADVYEQYF.

At least ten counts were recorded for this clonotype. This chain connects TRBV2 to TRBJ2-1, with D uncertain. The germline V gene has CDR1 SNHLY and CDR2 FYNNEI. Between the trimmed V and J ends, which lost 7 bases and 0 bases, there was a span of 10 bases. CDR3 length equals 14 residues. CDR3 DNA: TGTGCCAGCATGGCTGTGAGCTCCTACAATGAGCAGTTCTTC. Protein product: CASMAVSSYNEQFF.

This clonotype occurred many times. The V gene is TRBV9, the J gene TRBJ1-2, with a possible D match to TRBD1 (5 bases). CDR3 size: 13 residues. The V gene lost 0 bases and the J gene lost 8 bases, with 11 bases spanning the gap. From germline, CDR1 is SGDLS and CDR2 YYNGEE. The CDR3 spells CASSVVGGDGYTF. The CDR3 DNA sequence: TGTGCCAGCAGCGTAGTCGGGGGGGACGGCTACACCTTC.

This rearrangement joins TRBV9 to TRBJ2-7, with TRBD1 matching over 9 bases. The CDR3 runs 13 residues. V shed 4 bases and J 9 bases; nucleotides not matched to a gene: 8. The germline V gene encodes CDR1 SGDLS and CDR2 YYNGEE. In DNA, the CDR3 is TGTGCCAGCAGCCCGACAGGGGGGGGTCGGCAGTACTTC. Translating it yields CASSPTGGGRQYF.

A remark on this clonotype: This may be a read error, as it is one base from a much larger clone. V gene TRBV10-3 combines with J gene TRBJ1-1, with a weak D call TRBD1 (5 bases). Germline loops: CDR1 ENHRY, CDR2 SYGVKD. The CDR3 extends over 14 amino acids. V was pared by 6 bases and J by 1 base, with 12 bases between. The CDR3 nucleotides read TGTGCCATCAGGGCCCCGGGGGGGAACACTGAAGCTTTCTTT. This gives the protein CAIRAPGGNTEAFF.

This clonotype was observed a few times. The chain has TRBV10-3 and TRBJ1-6; D may be TRBD1 (6 bases). This CDR3 is built from 15 residues. CDR1 and CDR2 (germline): ENHRY, SYGVKD. Trimming removed 6 bases at V and 10 bases at J, with 19 bases between. The CDR3 is CAIRRGAIIGSPLHF. The CDR3 DNA sequence: TGTGCCATCAGACGGGGGGCGATAATCGGATCACCCCTCCACTTT.

This clonotype was detected many times. The genes are TRBV28 and TRBJ2-7; 9 bases align to TRBD2. Germline assignment: CDR1 MDHEN and CDR2 SYDVKM. The CDR3 sequence is 15 residues long. V was pared by 10 bases and J by 7 bases, with 17 bases of the junction left unmatched. CDR3 protein: CATHGTAGGPWEQYF. CDR3 DNA sequence: TGTGCCACCCATGGGACTGCGGGAGGGCCTTGGGAGCAGTACTTC.